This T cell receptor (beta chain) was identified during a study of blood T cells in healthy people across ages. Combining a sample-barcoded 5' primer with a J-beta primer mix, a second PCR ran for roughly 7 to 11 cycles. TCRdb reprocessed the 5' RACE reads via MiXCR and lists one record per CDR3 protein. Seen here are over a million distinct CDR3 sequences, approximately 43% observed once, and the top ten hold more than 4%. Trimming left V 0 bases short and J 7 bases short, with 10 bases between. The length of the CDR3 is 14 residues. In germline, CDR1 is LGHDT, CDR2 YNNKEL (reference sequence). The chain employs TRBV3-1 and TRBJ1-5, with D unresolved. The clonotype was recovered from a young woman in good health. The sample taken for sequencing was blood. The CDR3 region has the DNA TGTGCCAGCAGCCAAGATAATGATCGGCAGCCCCAGCATTTT. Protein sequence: CASSQDNDRQPQHF.